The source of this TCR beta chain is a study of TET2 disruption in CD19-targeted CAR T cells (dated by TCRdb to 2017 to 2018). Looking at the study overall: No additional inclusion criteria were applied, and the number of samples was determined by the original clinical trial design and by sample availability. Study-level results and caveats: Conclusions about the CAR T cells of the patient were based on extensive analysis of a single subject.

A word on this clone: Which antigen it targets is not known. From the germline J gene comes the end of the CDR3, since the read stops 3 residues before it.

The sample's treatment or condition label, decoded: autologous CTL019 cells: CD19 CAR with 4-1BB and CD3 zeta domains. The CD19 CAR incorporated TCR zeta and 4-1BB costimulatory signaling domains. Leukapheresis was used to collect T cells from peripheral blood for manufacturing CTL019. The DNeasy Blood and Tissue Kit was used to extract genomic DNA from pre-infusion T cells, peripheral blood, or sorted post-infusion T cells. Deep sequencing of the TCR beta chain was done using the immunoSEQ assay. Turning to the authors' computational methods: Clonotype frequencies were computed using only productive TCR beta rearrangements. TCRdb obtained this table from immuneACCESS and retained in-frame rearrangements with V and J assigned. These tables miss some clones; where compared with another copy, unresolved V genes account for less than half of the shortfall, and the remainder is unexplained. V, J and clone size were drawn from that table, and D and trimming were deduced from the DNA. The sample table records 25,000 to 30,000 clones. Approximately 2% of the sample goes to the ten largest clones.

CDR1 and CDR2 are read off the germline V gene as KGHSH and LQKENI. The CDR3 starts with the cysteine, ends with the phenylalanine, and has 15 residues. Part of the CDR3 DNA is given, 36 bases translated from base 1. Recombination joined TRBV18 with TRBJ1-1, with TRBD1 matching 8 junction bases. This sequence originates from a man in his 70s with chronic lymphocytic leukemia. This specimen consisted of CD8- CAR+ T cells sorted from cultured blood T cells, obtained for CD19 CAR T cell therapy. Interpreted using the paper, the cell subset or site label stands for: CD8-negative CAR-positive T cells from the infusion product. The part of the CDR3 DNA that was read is TGTGCCAGCTCACACGTCGGACAGGGAAGGGATACG. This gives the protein CASSHVGQGRDT. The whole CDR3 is CASSHVGQGRDTAFF.